Sequencing of this TCR beta chain was carried out in a study of T cell responses to AZD1222 COVID-19 vaccine. Study observations and caveats: Only five to seven AZD1222 recipients were seropositive at baseline. Regions 160-218 and 743-854 held dominance among vaccine-associated CD4 TCRs, which spanned spike. Females outnumbered males among donors, who were mostly white British; clonal diversity was possibly underestimated. In the spike-specific TCR repertoire, nearly half reportedly target unmutated variant regions.

The CDR3 runs to 12 residues. Trimming removed 6 bases at V and 5 bases at J, with 8 bases between. Germline V lookup: CDR1 SGDLS, CDR2 YYNGEE. As to this clone: Its target is not known.

Profiling relied on immunoSEQ multiplex PCR, and the TCRdb table lists in-frame clones only, not all of them. The sample contains around 99,000 clones, 85% to 95% of which appear only once. The chain carries TRBV9 and TRBJ2-2; D not resolved. This clonotype was sampled from an adult in good health. Specimen: peripheral blood, collected on day 0 of AZD1222 vaccination. CDR3 in amino acids: CASTPTTGELFF. In DNA form, the CDR3 reads TGTGCCAGCACCCCGACGACCGGGGAGCTGTTTTTT. Filled out from reference TRBV9 and TRBJ2-2, the complete variable domain reads DSGVTQTPKHLITATGQRVTLRCSPRSGDLSVYWYQQSLDQGLQFLIQYYNGEERAKGNILERFSAQQFPDLHSELNLSSLELGDSALYFCASTPTTGELFFGEGSRLTVL.